This T cell receptor beta chain came from a study of early stage breast cancer tumors (dated by TCRdb to 2016 to 2017). Study-level background: Of the roughly 15 invasive breast tumors, about 13 were found to be estrogen receptor-positive, progesterone receptor-positive and HER2-negative. The samples as a whole yielded 2 million to 3 million detected templates, corresponding to some 1 million unique clonotypes. On average, each sample got approximately 9.8-fold read coverage. Of the roughly 12 ER+/PR+/HER2- tumors, eight were classified as invasive ductal carcinomas and four as invasive lobular carcinomas. The study at large found these results: Because the cohort was small, analysis by tumor subtype was not possible. Tumors showed 2 to 2.5-fold higher T cell density and higher clonality than adjacent normal breast tissue. Greater similarity was observed between blood and normal breast repertoires than between blood and tumor repertoires, and tumor was distinguished from normal in about 90% of the 16 patients when each tissue was compared with blood. Enriched TCRB sequences shared across patients were mostly commonly generated sequences, unlikely to play an important role in the tumor microenvironment. Chain pairing and functional markers such as CD4, CD8 and FOXP3 were not captured by bulk genomic DNA sequencing of unsorted cells.

The study profiled bulk TCR beta-chain repertoires in matched peripheral blood, tumor and adjacent normal breast tissue taken from about 16 patients with early-stage breast cancer. Before surgery, about 5-11 mL of whole blood was collected in EDTA tubes and processed within 2 hours. Ficoll-Paque centrifugation in SepMate-50 tubes was used to isolate peripheral blood mononuclear cells. PBMCs were cryopreserved in roughly 90% FBS with about 10% DMSO in aliquots of about 1.9 to 4.5 million cells and stored in liquid nitrogen. The Qiagen AllPrep DNA/RNA Mini kit was used to extract genomic DNA. Each sample was amplified as two independent genomic DNA replicates: about 0.54 ug for blood and roughly 1.4 ug for tumor or normal breast. TCRB sequencing of genomic DNA was carried out with the ImmunoSeq Intro kit according to the manufacturer's instructions. Multiplex PCR ran roughly 34 cycles with proprietary primers and spike-in control sequences for absolute quantification. Single-end 150-bp reads were used to sequence an 87-bp fragment spanning the CDR3 and the flanking V and J genes. Each lane of an Illumina MiSeq using version 3.0 chemistry carried seven multiplexed samples, with two replicates per sample. In the paper's pipeline: Raw data were processed with the vendor's proprietary pipeline, and both replicates were merged into a single result per sample. Productive rearrangements sharing the V-gene family, CDR3 amino acid sequence and J-gene segment were defined as clonotypes. To compute clonality, the normalized Shannon entropy (Pielou evenness) of TCRB abundances was subtracted from 1. T cell density was estimated as total templates divided by the number of input cells, with the number of input cells inferred from the DNA input amount. Total repertoire diversity and clonality were estimated with Recon using default parameters. Clonotypes with over 0.1% abundance in tumor and at least 32-fold higher abundance in tumor than in normal breast were defined as tumor-enriched. In TCRdb, the immuneACCESS table is reduced to in-frame sequences with V and J assigned. These tables do not hold every clone; where another copy was compared, an unresolved V gene accounts for under half, and the others remain unexplained. The DNA was the basis for D and trimming; V, J and clone size are from that table. Across this sample there are tens of thousands of clones, with about 83% seen only once. 9% to 9.5% of the sample is in the top ten clones.

Comment on this clone: Its binding antigen is unknown. Per-base qualities were not stored, and no clone one base away is much larger.

This receptor was obtained from a person in their fifties with breast cancer. Material for sequencing was blood.

The bases are TGTGCCAGCAGCCCCCGCGGGGCCAATGAGCAGTTCTTC. Its coded protein is CASSPRGANEQFF. Recombination connected TRBV7-3 to TRBJ2-1; perhaps TRBD2 is the D gene, with 6 bases matching. Trimming costs V 5 bases and J 6 bases, and their ends lie 11 bases apart. The germline V gene specifies SGHTA as CDR1 and FQGTGA as CDR2. Spanning cysteine to phenylalanine, the CDR3 consists of 13 amino acids. The kept DNA is CDR3 alone, 39 bases in frame from the first base.